These T cell receptor beta chains were read from a single sample in a study of siplizumab effects on memory and regulatory T cells. Profiled with immunoSEQ multiplex PCR; TCRdb holds only in-frame clones, not every one. The sample shows 80,000 to 130,000 clones, 90% to 95% of them seen only once. The sample consisted of Tregs sorted from blood. Every receptor here comes from a human donor in good health. Both conserved end residues are part of each CDR3. Each record gives: CDR3 length, V gene, J gene, D gene, clone size, CDR3 protein, CDR3 DNA. A D gene is named only where the DNA matches it firmly. Expanded clones are given a class, and other clones once, few, many or no size at all.

>20|TRBV5-1|TRBJ2-7|.|once
CASSLDPGRRPQPLFYEQYF
TGCGCCAGCAGCTTGGATCCGGGGAGGCGGCCACAACCCCTATTCTACGAGCAGTACTTC
>13|TRBV19|TRBJ1-6|TRBD1|.
CASSIVGQSPLHF
TGTGCCAGTAGTATAGTGGGACAGTCACCCCTCCACTTT
>17|TRBV5-1|TRBJ2-2|TRBD2|.
CASSPPRLAGVDRELFF
TGCGCCAGCAGCCCACCTCGACTAGCGGGAGTAGACAGGGAGCTGTTTTTT
>16|TRBV19|TRBJ2-7|TRBD2|.
CASSPRLAGVSYEQYF
TGTGCCAGTAGTCCCCGACTAGCGGGAGTCTCCTACGAGCAGTACTTC
>16|TRBV15|TRBJ2-2|TRBD1|.
CATSRDTAGGHGELFF
TGTGCCACCAGCAGAGATACGGCAGGGGGCCACGGGGAGCTGTTTTTT
>17|TRBV18|TRBJ2-6|.|.
CASSPNRASSGANVLTF
TGTGCCAGCTCCCCCAATAGGGCAAGCTCTGGGGCCAACGTCCTGACTTTC
>10|TRBV29-1|TRBJ2-7|.|.
CSVEEGEQYF
TGCAGCGTTGAAGAAGGCGAGCAGTACTTC
>15|TRBV18|TRBJ1-4|TRBD1|.
CAGQQDRGLNEKLFF
TGTGCCGGCCAACAGGACAGGGGGCTTAATGAAAAACTGTTTTTT
>13|TRBV11-3|TRBJ2-7|.|.
CASSLSRAHEQYF
TGTGCCAGCAGCTTATCCAGGGCCCACGAGCAGTACTTC
>15|TRBV6-6|TRBJ2-1|TRBD2|.
CASSRLAGLYNEQFF
TGTGCCAGCAGCAGACTAGCGGGACTATACAATGAGCAGTTCTTC